This entry features one TCR beta chain sequence. Its antigen is unknown. Per-base quality was not reported, and no clone a single base away is much larger than it. This record comes from a study of cytomegalovirus exposure and HLA in healthy donors (dated by TCRdb to the late 2010s). With respect to the entire study: An earlier analysis of about 560 of the donors reported under 300 Gb of sequence data and approximately 120 million unique TCR beta sequences obtained from 150 million to 200 million T cells. High-throughput TCR immunosequencing, statistical association of individual TCRs with disease status, and machine learning were combined to predict cytomegalovirus infection status. A later genetic analysis took genome-wide SNP genotypes for about 55% of the roughly 700 donors and used that subset as a discovery cohort. Every discovery cohort repertoire had been produced on one sequencing platform. The study profiled the T cell repertoires of fewer than 850 subjects by immunosequencing and related them to cytomegalovirus serostatus. Donor age, sex, ethnicity and CMV serostatus were compiled together with the repertoire data. The study was designed to test whether signatures of past pathogen exposure could be identified by cataloging public T cell receptors. An earlier analysis of fewer than 700 of the donors applied high-throughput TCR beta sequencing to assess whether each TCR beta V gene segment acted as functional or pseudogenic. Along with the approximately 700-subject first cohort, a separate validation cohort of over 90 different subjects was used. HLA typing covered class I and class II loci at four-digit resolution. Roughly five DR-DQ haplotypes were handled as single units for association and clustering, since linkage in the cohort was strong. The number of typed donors differed by locus: roughly 629-640 for A, B, C, DRB1 and DQB1; 500 to 550 for DQA1; approximately 600 for DPA1; and some 450 for DPB1. The genetic ancestry cluster associated with self-reported Caucasian donors included around 76% of the approximately 410 genotyped donors. To study patterns of TCR occurrence, a later analysis re-analyzed previously published TCR beta repertoires from around 670 donors and added high-resolution HLA genotyping. An early release covering roughly 600 HLA-typed donors comprised about 320 gigabases of sequencing data and approximately 80 million unique TCR sequences. Among about 390 genotyped donors of the cohort, an average of around 240,000 unique TCR beta nucleotide sequences were sequenced per donor, around 20% of them non-productive. Rather than using new phenotypic data, the later analysis identified candidate immune exposures from TCR beta sequences and from how often those sequences occurred across donors.

On the study overall, not on this receptor specifically: In a later analysis, some 17,000 TCR beta sequences were associated with specific HLA alleles at a false discovery rate of 0.05. Because the 87-base-pair reads could not distinguish some IMGT-functional V segments, including TRBV6-2 and TRBV6-3, those segments were excluded. A group of highly shared sequence variants was considered likely to be a technical artifact of the sequencing pipeline. The authors suggested that the approach could potentially be extended to other disease states and immunological phenotypes. In a later analysis, HLA-associated TCR beta chains were found to be more clonally expanded and to have lower generation probabilities than equally common non-associated chains. In a later analysis, TCR association rates were found to vary across HLA loci, with the most associated TCRs seen for DRB1 alleles and the fewest for HLA-C alleles. The only immune exposure information available for the cohort was CMV serostatus. Because counts were too low, more than 15 rarely observed V segments, including chromosome 9 orphons, were left out of the earlier analysis of some 600 of the donors. While some public TCRs were present in many individuals, most TCR sequences turned up only very rarely across donors. Because HLA typing was unavailable for some donors at each locus, only the typed subset was used in association tests. In an earlier analysis of 587 of the donors, most TCR beta V segments appeared in productive rearrangements about 90% or about 30% of the time, broadly matching IMGT annotations. Most CMV-associated TCR beta chains appeared to be HLA-restricted in a later analysis, and the HLA associations seemed to be driven largely by CMV exposure. In vitro tests confirmed that a few of the cytomegalovirus-associated TCR beta chains recognize cytomegalovirus antigens. A total of some 180 TCR beta chains were listed by the study as associated with cytomegalovirus. The classifier was reported to diagnose cytomegalovirus status with high specificity and sensitivity in both the original and validation cohorts. Strong co-occurrence of HLA alleles, especially DR and DQ, made assigning TCR associations to individual alleles difficult. Sequencing depth was assumed to be roughly uniform across donors in the presence/absence analyses, though that assumption may not hold. According to a later analysis, parvovirus B19, influenza, CMV and Epstein-Barr virus appeared linked to several top co-occurrence clusters. According to a later genetic analysis, donors in an Asian-associated ancestry cluster had fewer N-insertions in productive TCRs than the roughly 670-donor mean. This cohort had only TCR beta chains sequenced, and the lack of alpha or paired-chain data limited which features could be detected. A further reported finding was that TCR beta sequences accurately predicted the HLA-A and HLA-B alleles for most subjects in the first cohort. Linkage disequilibrium might explain the correlated functional status among segregating V segments, but an unknown experimental factor could not be excluded. An association between a missense DCLRE1C variant and V-gene and J-gene trimming of TCR beta chains was found in a later genetic analysis and replicated in an independent cohort.

The cohort was made up of about 670 healthy bone marrow donors. All cohort members were sampled while nominally healthy, although unrecorded immune exposures were likely present. The donor tested CMV seropositive and was one of the 289 seropositive cohort members. Every donor gave a peripheral blood sample, and the peripheral blood mononuclear cells from that sample were used for TCR beta sequencing. Genomic DNA extraction from the blood cell samples was performed with the Qiagen DNeasy Blood Extraction Kit. The germline V gene gives CDR1 as SGHRS and CDR2 as YFSETQ. Trimming costs V 3 bases and J 4 bases, and their ends lie 10 bases apart. The CDR3 runs 13 amino acids, cysteine and phenylalanine included. The sequence is cut down to CDR3 DNA, 39 bases in frame from base 1. Library creation used the immunoSEQ multiplex PCR assay. For the multiplex PCR, a mixture combining 60 forward primers for TCR Vbeta segments and 13 reverse primers for TCR Jbeta segments was used. A multiplex PCR assay on genomic DNA amplified the CDR3 region of rearranged TCR beta genes. The Illumina HiSeq System was used to sequence the amplified TCR beta libraries as 87-base-pair reads. The authors' analysis ran thus. Across the 700 or so repertoires, a later analysis counted roughly 77 million unique TCR beta chains, approximately 12 million of which were shared by at least two donors. Raw reads were error-corrected and collapsed into unique sequences with a nearest-neighbor algorithm that merged closely related sequences to remove PCR and sequencing errors. Alignment of CDR3 sequences to IMGT reference sequences was used to assign V, D and J gene segments. For a sequence to be retained, a match of at least six nucleotides to both a V gene segment and a J gene segment was required. A rearrangement counted as productive if the CDR3 had no stop codons and remained in frame with V and J, and every other rearrangement counted as non-productive. CDR3 was defined according to IMGT convention as the region running from the second conserved V-encoded cysteine to the conserved J-encoded phenylalanine. The earlier analysis of 587 of the donors excluded sequences that lacked an unambiguous match to a single V gene segment. An earlier analysis of a few hundred of the donors called V segments functional above 56.7% productive rearrangements and segregating when the between-donor standard deviation exceeded 5%. A statistical classification framework was built to diagnose cytomegalovirus status from the catalog of TCR beta chain sequences. V and J gene assignment, in a later analysis, came from comparing TCR nucleotide sequences with IMGT/GENE-DB human TR gene sequences. Using the TCRdist pipeline, a later analysis assigned CDR3 sequences along with most-parsimonious VDJ recombination scenarios. In a later analysis, every TCR beta chain was defined by the combination of its CDR3 amino acid sequence and its V-gene family, and reads without a unique V-gene family were dropped. In a later analysis, 550 to 650 highly shared, low-generation-probability nucleotide sequences were removed to address suspected cross-contamination and a sequencing artifact. A later analysis calculated a clonal expansion index for each public chain from normalized within-repertoire ranks of inferred template counts. Generation probabilities in a later analysis came from a VDJ recombination model fitted to out-of-frame rearrangements, and those results were checked against IGoR. A later analysis scored TCR-TCR, TCR-HLA and TCR-CMV co-occurrence with hypergeometric tests, applying a repertoire-size bias correction to TCR pairs. To estimate false discovery rates, a later analysis permuted the HLA or CMV assignments 20 times. In a later analysis, co-occurring TCRs were grouped using DBSCAN, and TCRdist sequence similarity was added for clustering within HLA-allele-positive subsets. Co-occurrence clustering excluded repertoires with fewer than 30,000 or more than 120,000 public chains, plus five with anomalous nucleotide sharing. In its TCRdb copy, this immuneACCESS table keeps in-frame sequences only and misses some clones. Where compared with another copy, unresolved V genes explain less than half of these, and the others have no known cause. V and J calls and clone size are those listed in that table; D and trimming were worked out from the DNA. Present in this sample are fewer than 150,000 clones, approximately 80% of which were seen just once. In total, the top ten clones hold around 4% of the sample.

The sequence is built from TRBV5-1 and TRBJ1-1, with a weak D call of TRBD1 (6 bases match). The receptor was derived from a man aged 40-49 years in good health and CMV-seropositive. The sample consisted of PBMCs. The DNA sequence is TGCGCCAGCAGCTCATCAGGGGTCACTGAAGCTTTCTTT. This yields the protein CASSSSGVTEAFF.